Presented here are 29 T cell receptor beta chains from one specimen sequenced in a study of metastatic and nonmetastatic thyroid tumors. All patients were untreated before thyroid surgery. TCRdb redid the clone calls on the PCR reads using MiXCR. The top ten clones hold almost 3% of a sample with 55,000 or so clones, approximately 15% of them seen once. The specimen sequenced was blood. All receptors derive from a female donor with papillary thyroid cancer or a benign thyroid nodule (not recorded which). Some clones in this sample may be carry-over from other donors' samples.

This clone was picked up many times. This rearrangement joins TRBV11-2 to TRBJ2-7; 12 bases line up with TRBD2. J was trimmed by 6 bases and V by 4 bases; bases with no gene match: 4. In germline, CDR1 is SGHAT, CDR2 FQNNGV. The CDR3 is 14 residues long. CDR3 DNA sequence: TGTGCCAGCAGCTCACGACTAGCGGGAGCCGAGCAGTACTTC. Protein product: CASSSRLAGAEQYF.

This clone was recorded many times. The chain employs TRBV7-8 and TRBJ2-7; D possibly corresponds to TRBD2 (5 bases). CDR1 and CDR2 from the germline V gene are SGHVS and FQNEAQ. The CDR3 spans 15 residues. V lost 3 bases, J lost 3 bases, and 15 bases lay in between. Here the CDR3 DNA reads TGTGCCAGCAGCTTTGAGCAGCCGACTAACTACGAGCAGTACTTC. Protein product: CASSFEQPTNYEQYF. Complete variable domain (other parts from reference TRBV7-8 and TRBJ2-7): GAGVSQSPRYKVAKRGQDVALRCDPISGHVSLFWYQQALGQGPEFLTYFQNEAQLDKSGLPSDRFFAERPEGSVSTLKIQRTQQEDSAVYLCASSFEQPTNYEQYFGPGTRLTVT.

In this sample, this clone turned up a few times. The chain carries TRBV27 and TRBJ1-5, with D perhaps matching TRBD1 (6 bases). Germline CDR1 reads MNHEY; CDR2 reads SMNVEV (reference sequence). The CDR3 sequence is 14 residues long. Trimming took 5 bases from V and 4 from J, leaving 12 bases between them. CDR3 sequence (DNA): TGTGCCAGCAGTATTAACAGGGCGAATCAGCCCCAGCATTTT. Encoded protein: CASSINRANQPQHF.

This clone was seen repeatedly, ten times or more. This sequence joins TRBV20-1 and TRBJ2-7; 7 nucleotides line up with TRBD1. This CDR3 contains 14 residues. CDR1 DFQATT and CDR2 SNEGSKA come from the germline V gene (reference sequence). V was pared by 1 base and J by 1 base, with 4 bases of the junction left unmatched. DNA for the CDR3: TGCAGTGCTAGAGGGAGACAGGGATCCTACGAGCAGTACTTC. It translates to CSARGRQGSYEQYF.

About this clone: This may be a read error, as it is one base from a much larger clone. Other DNA sequences in this specimen translate into the identical CDR3. The genes are TRBV5-4 and TRBJ2-1; D not resolved. Germline V CDR1 and CDR2: SGHNT, YYREEE (reference sequence). Trimming took off 4 bases at V and 9 bases at J, with 8 bases between the two ends. This CDR3 spans 11 amino acids. CDR3 in DNA: TGTGCCAGCAGCGGTAGTGGTGAGCAGTTCTTC. This codes for CASSGSGEQFF.

This clone was observed a handful of times. A much larger clone lies a single base off, so this may be a read error. A read error is likely, as this CDR3 ends without the conserved phenylalanine or tryptophan. This rearrangement joins TRBV7-2 to TRBJ2-1, with D hard to call. The CDR3 has 14 residues. CDR1 and CDR2 from the germline V gene are SGHTA and FQGNSA. CDR3 nucleotide sequence: TGTGCCGGCAGCGCCACCTTATCCTACAATGAGCAGTTCCTC. Translation: CAGSATLSYNEQFL.

This clone was found many times. Within the sample, other DNA sequences also encode this same CDR3. This chain connects TRBV30 to TRBJ2-1; 7 bases line up with TRBD2. V lost 2 bases, J lost 10 bases, and 8 bases stayed unmatched. The CDR3 is made up of 13 amino acids. CDR1 and CDR2 from the germline V gene are GTSNPN and SVGIG (reference sequence). The CDR3 protein is CAWSSPGGTEQFF. As DNA, the CDR3 is TGTGCCTGGAGTTCGCCGGGGGGTACGGAGCAGTTCTTC.

Ten or more counts support this clone. The rearrangement joins TRBV7-3 to TRBJ2-7; TRBD1 agrees at 10 bases. The ends lost 7 bases at V and 3 bases at J; junction bases unmatched: 9. CDR3 length: 15 residues. The germline CDR1 and CDR2 sequences are SGHTA and FQGTGA. CDR3 amino acids: CASTPGQGIDYEQYF. The CDR3 DNA is TGTGCCAGCACCCCGGGACAGGGGATCGACTACGAGCAGTACTTC.

This clone was observed many times. The chain links TRBV5-1 to TRBJ2-7; 8 bases agree with TRBD2. The germline gives CDR1 SGHRS, CDR2 YFSETQ. V lost 3 bases and J lost 0; bases outside the gene matches: 2. The CDR3 length is 14 residues. The CDR3: CASSSSGSSYEQYF. CDR3 nucleotides: TGCGCCAGCAGCTCTAGCGGGTCCTCCTACGAGCAGTACTTC.

Notes on this clone: The final CDR3 position lacks the conserved phenylalanine or tryptophan, pointing to a likely read error. V and J are TRBV12-3 or TRBV12-4 and TRBJ1-6; D unclear. The CDR3 spans 13 residues. CDR3 amino acids: CSSSSEGRSPLHS. The DNA of the CDR3 is TGTTCCAGCAGTTCGGAGGGTAGATCACCCCTCCACTCT.

J is TRBJ2-7 and V is TRBV11-1; tentative D call: TRBD1 (6 bases). CDR1 is SGHAT and CDR2 is FQDESV in the germline V gene (reference sequence). The CDR3 consists of 16 residues. The ends were cut back, 3 bases at V and 4 bases at J, with 19 bases in the middle. CDR3 amino acids: CASSFGVGAPGYEQYF. DNA for the CDR3: TGTGCCAGCAGCTTTGGCGTGGGGGCGCCCGGGTACGAGCAGTACTTC.

The chain employs TRBV20-1 and TRBJ2-7; 7 bases match TRBD2. Trimming at V came to 1 base and at J to 9 bases, leaving 15 bases not matched to a gene. Germline V gives CDR1 DFQATT, CDR2 SNEGSKA (reference sequence). CDR3 size: 15 residues. Here the CDR3 DNA reads TGCAGTGCTAGAGGGATGAGCGGGGCAACCCACGGGCAGTACTTC. Protein: CSARGMSGATHGQYF.

In its sample, this clone was seen a few times. This chain links TRBV18 with TRBJ2-3, with 8 bases fitting TRBD2. The junction had 10 bases not matched to a gene; V was cut back by 5 bases and J by 3 bases. In germline, CDR1 is KGHSH, CDR2 LQKENI. There are 16 residues in the CDR3. The CDR3 DNA reads as TGTGCCAGCTCATCTTCACTAGCGGTTGGAACAGATACGCAGTATTTT. Protein product: CASSSSLAVGTDTQYF.

This clone was counted many times. The V call is TRBV6-1, the J call TRBJ2-1; possibly TRBD2 for D (5 bases). Germline V lookup: CDR1 MNHNS, CDR2 SASEGT. Trimming took 1 base from V and 6 from J, leaving 10 bases between them. The CDR3 has 14 residues. The CDR3 sequence: CASSEDRLANEQFF. The CDR3, as DNA: TGTGCCAGCAGTGAAGATCGTCTAGCCAATGAGCAGTTCTTC.

In this sample, this clone turned up many times. This sequence joins TRBV4-1 and TRBJ1-2; maybe TRBD1 (6 bases). The CDR3 length is 15 residues. V gave up 3 bases and J gave up 1 base, with 12 bases separating them. Germline values: CDR1 MGHRA, CDR2 YSYEKL. Here the CDR3 reads CASSQVGQSNYGYTF. The CDR3 region has the DNA TGCGCCAGCAGCCAGGTCGGACAGAGTAACTATGGCTACACCTTC.

This clone was observed a few times. The chain couples TRBV28 to TRBJ2-7, with 11 bases fitting TRBD1. This CDR3 has 14 amino acids. Per the germline V gene, CDR1 is MDHEN and CDR2 is SYDVKM. V was pared by 3 bases and J by 13 bases, with 11 bases of the junction left unmatched. The CDR3 region has the DNA TGTGCCAGCAGTTTCCGGGGACAGGGGGTTAAGAATTACTTC. Protein sequence: CASSFRGQGVKNYF. Full variable domain (missing parts from reference TRBV28 and TRBJ2-7): DVKVTQSSRYLVKRTGEKVFLECVQDMDHENMFWYRQDPGLGLRLIYFSYDVKMKEKGDIPEGYSVSREKKERFSLILESASTNQTSMYLCASSFRGQGVKNYFGPGTRLTVT.

The rearrangement uses TRBV30 and TRBJ1-5, with TRBD1 as a possible D gene (6 bases). Deletions cut 2 bases from V and 7 bases from J, with 12 bases between. Germline V gene lookup returns CDR1 GTSNPN and CDR2 SVGIG (reference sequence). This CDR3 contains 13 residues. The CDR3 protein is CAWSPGQLQPQHF. CDR3 nucleotide sequence: TGTGCCTGGAGTCCAGGACAGTTACAGCCCCAGCATTTT.

At least ten counts were recorded for this clone. DNA of the CDR3: TGCAGTGCTTGGGAGGGCGTTGGAAACACCATATATTTT. Amino acid sequence: CSAWEGVGNTIYF. The chain employs TRBV20-1 and TRBJ1-3, with no clear D. This CDR3 has 13 amino acids. V lost 5 bases and J 3 bases, leaving 11 bases between the germline ends. Germline loops: CDR1 DFQATT, CDR2 SNEGSKA (reference sequence).

The CDR3 sequence is CASSSRGLNQPQHF. DNA of the CDR3: TGTGCCAGCAGCTCCCGTGGCCTCAATCAGCCCCAGCATTTT. This chain joins TRBV3-1 and TRBJ1-5; D unclear. Germline V gene sequence: CDR1 LGHDT, CDR2 YNNKEL (reference sequence). The CDR3 is 14 residues long. V shed 5 bases and J shed 3 bases, with 11 bases lying between them.

About this clone: This may be a read error, as it is one base from a much larger clone. This same CDR3 is encoded by further DNA sequences in the sample. The chain uses TRBV11-1 and TRBJ2-1; no clear D. Germline V gives CDR1 SGHAT, CDR2 FQDESV (reference sequence). This CDR3 has 15 residues. The germline V and J ends were trimmed by 4 bases and 5 bases, with 15 bases remaining between them. This CDR3 reads CASSSAMGIHNEQFF. The CDR3 bases are TGTGCCAGCAGCTCAGCTATGGGGATCCACAATGAGCAGTTCTTC. The entire variable domain, with the rest obtained from reference TRBV11-1 and TRBJ2-1, is as follows: EAEVAQSPRYKITEKSQAVAFWCDPISGHATLYWYRQILGQGPELLVQFQDESVVDDSQLPKDRFSAERLKGVDSTLKIQPAELGDSAMYLCASSSAMGIHNEQFFGPGTRLTVL.

About this clone: A clone one base away is much larger, so this may be a read error. This chain uses TRBV7-6 with TRBJ2-1; D possibly matches TRBD1 or TRBD2 (5 bases each). The V and J ends lost 5 bases and 5 bases respectively, with 16 bases between them. CDR1 and CDR2 from the germline V gene are SGHVS and FNYEAQ. CDR3 size: 15 residues. The CDR3 nucleotides are TGTGCCAGCAGCCTAGATGGGGGTACGAACAATGAGCAGTTCTTC. This gives the protein CASSLDGGTNNEQFF.

This clone came up a few times. The rearrangement links TRBV6-1 to TRBJ2-7; D remains unclear. This CDR3 spans 14 amino acids. CDR1 and CDR2 from the germline V gene are MNHNS and SASEGT. V shed 2 bases and J shed 0 bases, with 8 bases lying between them. The CDR3 protein is CASSETRYSYEQYF. The CDR3 nucleotides read TGTGCCAGCAGTGAAACCAGATACTCCTACGAGCAGTACTTC.

This clone was seen at least ten times. J is TRBJ2-3 and V is TRBV4-2, with 12 bases lining up with TRBD2. Germline V gene data show CDR1 as LGHNA and CDR2 as YNFKEQ. The CDR3 contains 19 residues. The ends lost 0 bases at V and 5 bases at J; junction bases unmatched: 12. CDR3: CASSQDPLAGGPGEDTQYF. CDR3 bases: TGTGCCAGCAGCCAAGATCCTCTAGCGGGAGGGCCGGGGGAAGATACGCAGTATTTT.

With respect to this clone: Mismatch with germline at one junction end may stem from a read error. J is TRBJ1-2 and V is TRBV24-1; possible D gene TRBD1, 5 bases. The CDR3 spans 16 residues. Germline V gene lookup returns CDR1 KGHDR and CDR2 SFDVKD. CDR3 DNA sequence: TGTGCCACCAGTGATCCACCCGTCCTGGGACTCTATGTCTACACCTTC. It is translated as CATSDPPVLGLYVYTF.

In its sample, this clone was seen a few times. This chain connects TRBV19 to TRBJ2-1; D remains unclear. The CDR3 totals 14 residues. V lost 10 bases to trimming and J lost 2 bases, with 15 bases between them. CDR1 LNHDA and CDR2 SQIVND come from the germline V gene (reference sequence). CDR3 region: CAIDEIPTYNEQFF. In DNA, the CDR3 is TGTGCCATTGACGAAATACCCACCTACAATGAGCAGTTCTTC.

This clone was observed at least ten times. The sample has other DNA sequences that encode this CDR3 too. The rearrangement links TRBV11-2 to TRBJ2-3, with TRBD2 identical over 8 bases. This CDR3 contains 17 residues. In germline, CDR1 is SGHAT, CDR2 FQNNGV. Trimming removed 1 base from V and 3 bases from J; junction bases left unmatched: 9. CDR3 in DNA: TGTGCCAGCAGCTTAGGGTCAGCGGGAGAGAGTACAGATACGCAGTATTTT. This gives the protein CASSLGSAGESTDTQYF.

This clone occurred many times. In DNA, the CDR3 is TGTGCTAGTGGTTTGGTACCGCGACAGAATCACTATAGATACAATGAGCAGTTCTTC. Translating gives CASGLVPRQNHYRYNEQFF. This chain uses TRBV12-5 with TRBJ2-1; D is perhaps TRBD1 (5 bases). The germline gives CDR1 LGHNT, CDR2 FRNRAP. V was clipped by 0 bases and J by 4 bases, with 22 bases between them. This CDR3 has 19 amino acids.

A note on this clone: A much bigger clone sits one base away, suggesting this may be a read error. The chain couples TRBV19 to TRBJ2-5; D is perhaps TRBD2 (5 bases). Germline-derived CDR1 and CDR2 are LNHDA and SQIVND (reference sequence). This CDR3 has 15 amino acids. V lost 4 bases, J lost 1 base, and 13 bases lay in between. CDR3 region: CASSSSVMCQETQYF. The CDR3 DNA sequence: TGTGCCAGTAGTAGTAGCGTGATGTGCCAAGAGACCCAGTACTTC.

V gene TRBV6-1 combines with J gene TRBJ2-7; TRBD2 aligns across 7 bases. The germline V gene has CDR1 MNHNS and CDR2 SASEGT. Germline trimming cut 8 bases from V and 1 base from J; bases unmatched to any gene: 14. The length of the CDR3 is 16 residues. The CDR3 bases are TGTGCCAGCCATCCAACCCCGGTCGGGGGGTCCTACGAGCAGTACTTC. This sequence encodes CASHPTPVGGSYEQYF.